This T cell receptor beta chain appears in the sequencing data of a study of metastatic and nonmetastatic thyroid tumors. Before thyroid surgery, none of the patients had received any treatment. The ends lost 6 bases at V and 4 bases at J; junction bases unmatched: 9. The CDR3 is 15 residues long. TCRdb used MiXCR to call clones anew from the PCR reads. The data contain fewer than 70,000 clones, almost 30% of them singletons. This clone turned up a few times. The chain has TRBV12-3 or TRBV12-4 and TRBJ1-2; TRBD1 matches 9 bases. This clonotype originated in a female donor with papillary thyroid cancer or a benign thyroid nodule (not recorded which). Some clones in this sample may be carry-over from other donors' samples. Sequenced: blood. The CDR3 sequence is CASSPGQGVGYGYTF. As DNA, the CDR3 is TGTGCCAGCAGCCCGGGACAGGGAGTGGGCTATGGCTACACCTTC.